This TCR beta chain was sequenced in a study of shared clonotypes between healthy human individuals. Study overall: Three CD4 naive, three CD4 memory, two CD8 naive and one CD8 memory plate were used per donor.

Trimming shortened V by 5 bases and J by 15 bases, and 23 bases separated the two germline ends. Germline CDR1 is PRHDT and CDR2 is FYEKMQ (reference sequence). CDR3 size: 14 residues. Whole-study findings and limits: Clonotype sharing among donors likely depends on sequencing depth. In four donors, around 5% of naive CD4 clonotypes appeared in common. Non-shared clonotypes displayed generation probabilities falling below those of clonotypes present in all four donors.

Of note for this clone: The antigen is not known.

Positive CCR7 selection of CD45RO-negative cells yielded the naive CD8 cells, and terminally differentiated effector memory CD45RA+ cells were excluded. Libraries were prepared by immunoSEQ multiplex PCR; TCRdb keeps only in-frame clonotypes and omits some of them. The sample has about 550,000 clones, about 95% seen once. This rearrangement joins TRBV13 to TRBJ2-1; D possibly matches TRBD1 or TRBD2 (5 bases each). The specimen sequenced was naive CD8+ T cells sorted from blood. The receptor's source is a woman aged 25 to 45 in good health. The DNA for the CDR3 is TGTGCCAGCAGCCCCGGGGAGCATGGGGCCTCGCCGTTCTTC. Residues: CASSPGEHGASPFF.